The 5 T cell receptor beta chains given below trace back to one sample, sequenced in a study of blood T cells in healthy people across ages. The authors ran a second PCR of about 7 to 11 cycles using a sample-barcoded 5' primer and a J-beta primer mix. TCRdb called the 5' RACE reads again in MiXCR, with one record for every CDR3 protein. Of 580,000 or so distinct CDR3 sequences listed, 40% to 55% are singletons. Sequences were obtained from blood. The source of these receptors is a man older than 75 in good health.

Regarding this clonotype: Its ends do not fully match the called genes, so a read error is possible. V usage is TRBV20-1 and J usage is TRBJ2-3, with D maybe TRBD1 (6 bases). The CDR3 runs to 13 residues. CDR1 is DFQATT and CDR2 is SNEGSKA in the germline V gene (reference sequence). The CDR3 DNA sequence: TGCAGTGCTCCCCCAGGGGTGACAGTTACGCAGTATTTT. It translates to CSAPPGVTVTQYF.

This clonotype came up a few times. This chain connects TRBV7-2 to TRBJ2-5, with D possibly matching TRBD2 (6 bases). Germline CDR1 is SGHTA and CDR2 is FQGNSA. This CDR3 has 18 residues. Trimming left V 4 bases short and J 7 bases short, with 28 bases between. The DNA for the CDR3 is TGTGCCAGCAGCTCGGACCTATTTGCGGGGTCCAAAAGAGGGACCCAGTACTTC. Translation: CASSSDLFAGSKRGTQYF.

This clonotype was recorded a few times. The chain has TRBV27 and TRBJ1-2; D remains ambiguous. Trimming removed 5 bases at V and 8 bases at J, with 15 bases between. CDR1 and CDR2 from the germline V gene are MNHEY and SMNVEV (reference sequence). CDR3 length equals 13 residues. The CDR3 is CASSPQPGGGYTF. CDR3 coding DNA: TGTGCCAGCAGTCCCCAGCCAGGAGGAGGCTACACCTTC.

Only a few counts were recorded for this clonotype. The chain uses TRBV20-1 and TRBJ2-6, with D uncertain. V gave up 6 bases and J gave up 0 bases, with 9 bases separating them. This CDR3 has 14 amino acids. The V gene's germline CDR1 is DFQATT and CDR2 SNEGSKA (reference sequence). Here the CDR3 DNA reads TGCAGTGCGCGGACCTTCTCTGGGGCCAACGTCCTGACTTTC. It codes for CSARTFSGANVLTF.

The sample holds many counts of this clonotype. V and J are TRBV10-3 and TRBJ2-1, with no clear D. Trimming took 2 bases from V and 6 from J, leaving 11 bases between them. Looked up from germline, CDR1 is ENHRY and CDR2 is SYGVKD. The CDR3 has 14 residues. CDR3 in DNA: TGTGCCATCAGTGAGACGCCTCCTCGCAATGAGCAGTTCTTC. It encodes CAISETPPRNEQFF.